This TCR beta chain was identified during a study of blood T cell repertoires in COVID-19. Data came from immunoSEQ multiplex PCR; TCRdb stores just in-frame clones and leaves some out. The repertoire holds tens of thousands of clones, with 87% as singletons. Germline loops: CDR1 MGHRA, CDR2 YSYEKL. CDR3 length: 21 residues. V lost 0 bases to trimming and J lost 0 bases, with 24 bases between them. Sequenced: peripheral blood. The chain is built from TRBV4-1 and TRBJ2-4; D possibly corresponds to TRBD2 (6 bases). This TCR was recovered from a human donor in a cohort sampled during active COVID-19. CDR3 in amino acids: CASSQDGSGVYSVLAKNIQYF. The CDR3 region has the DNA TGCGCCAGCAGCCAAGATGGGTCGGGAGTTTACTCCGTCCTAGCCAAAAACATTCAGTACTTC.